This T cell receptor beta chain was sequenced during a study of blood T cells in healthy people across ages (dated by TCRdb to the mid-2010s). The study in broad terms: In model experiments, template switching captured about one uniquely barcoded TCR beta cDNA molecule for every two T cells. To track age-related changes in TCR beta repertoire diversity, the study relied on deep sequencing normalized with unique cDNA molecular identifiers. Donors were grouped into four age groups: young (average roughly 17 years), middle-aged (39), aged (approximately 58) and long-lived (approximately 81). Donors of different ages were randomly distributed across sequencing lanes to avoid experimental bias. Two additional independent replicas of 1 million unique cDNA reads from the same blood draw were analyzed for two donors (one aged 18 to 29 and one aged 80 or older). What the work shows at the level of the full study, not this receptor alone: Observed TCR beta diversity per million T cells fell roughly linearly with age, and a significant reduction was already apparent by age around 36. The long-lived group showed more naive CD4+ T cells, fewer expanded clones and increased TCR diversity than the aged group, suggesting age selection. Observed TCR beta diversity correlated strongly with the percentage of naive T cells measured by flow cytometry. Estimates of total diversity based on one million sequenced T cells were considered lower bounds and underestimates. Because the CMV infection status of the donors was unknown, age-related changes in expanded clonotypes may potentially have been confounded. Because profiling used bulk unsorted PBMCs, naive and antigen-experienced compartments could not be compared conclusively.

The library was generated by 5' RACE. The sample was run on an Illumina HiSeq 2500. A second PCR of about 6 to 11 cycles was performed with a sample-barcoded 5' primer and a J-beta primer mix. A unique molecular identifier was introduced onto each TCR beta cDNA molecule by a template-switch 5' adaptor carrying 12 random nucleotides. Each sample yielded at least 2.5 million CDR3-containing paired-end reads. All of the RNA was converted into first-strand cDNA using the Mint cDNA synthesis kit, with a TRBC-specific oligonucleotide serving as the primer. Following uracil-DNA glycosylase treatment, all cDNA underwent a first 18-cycle PCR with the universal primers M1SS and BC2_uni_R. As for how the authors treated the data: Each sample was normalized by randomly selecting 1 million high-quality reads, each carrying a distinct molecular identifier. Instead of being binned into consensus sequences, reads that shared molecular identifiers were thrown out. MiTCR, set to a Q25 quality threshold and the strictest error-elimination algorithm, was used for CDR3 identification, clonotype clustering and error correction. A nonparametric unseen species model with Euler transformation was used to estimate lower-bound total TCR beta diversity. In TCRdb, the public reads were trimmed at Q25 with fastp and aligned with MiXCR, with productive beta chains retained. Each entry merges the rows of one CDR3 protein and shows their most common DNA and genes. These V and J calls derive from TCRdb rather than the authors' analysis. The sample profile shows about 570,000 distinct CDR3 sequences; 27% of them were found once. The top ten clones comprise 18% of the sample.

Donors were about 36 systemically healthy Caucasian individuals from Russia aged roughly 6 to 90 years. About 10 milliliters of peripheral blood were collected from each donor into EDTA-treated Vacutainer tubes. Ficoll-Paque density-gradient centrifugation was used to isolate PBMCs, with at least 6 million per sample. Trizol reagent was used to extract total RNA from PBMCs, with at least 5.5 micrograms per sample. The percentages of naive CD45RAhigh/CD27high T cells were determined by flow cytometry on a PBMC aliquot from every donor. Deletion took 3 bases off V and 9 bases off J, with a span of 14 bases between the germline ends. According to the germline V gene (reference sequence), CDR1 reads PRHDT and CDR2 reads FYEKMQ. The CDR3 measures 13 amino acids from cysteine to phenylalanine. Just the 39-base CDR3 DNA is kept, in frame starting at base 1. Only a few counts were recorded for this clonotype. Its antigen specificity is not known. No base quality information exists; no much larger clone differs at one position.

The sequence is built from TRBV13 and TRBJ1-2; there is no confident call for the D gene. The sequence came from a woman between 65 and 79 years old in good health. The sequenced sample consisted of blood. The nucleotides read TGTGCCAGCAGCTTTGCGGGGATACACCGCTACACCTTC. It translates to CASSFAGIHRYTF.